This T cell receptor beta chain was captured in a study of blood T cell repertoires in COVID-19. Original analysis: Amplification of reference gene primers was used by the study to estimate nucleated cell counts. Here immunoSEQ multiplex PCR was the method, and the copy in TCRdb shows in-frame clones only, minus some. V, J and clone size were drawn from that table, and D and trimming were deduced from the DNA. The sample has about 480,000 clones, nearly 90% seen once. Those who participated ranged in age from roughly 18 to 90 years and resided in about two dozen US areas. Self-reported history from a screening survey and questionnaire set each donor's cohort. This clonotype was sampled from a woman younger than 30 with acute COVID-19. Sequencing used PBMCs or T cells enriched from blood (not recorded which).

The CDR3 protein is CASSFSGASTDTQYF. The CDR3 DNA reads TGTGCCAGCAGTTTCAGCGGGGCTAGCACAGATACGCAGTATTTT. V and J are TRBV28 and TRBJ2-3, with 7 bases fitting TRBD2. This CDR3 comprises 15 residues. Per germline, CDR1 MDHEN and CDR2 SYDVKM. With 3 bases clipped from V and 0 bases from J, the junction kept 3 bases outside the gene matches.